A selection of T cell receptor beta chains follows, all from one sample in a study of blood T cell repertoires in COVID-19. The table came from immunoSEQ multiplex PCR; TCRdb's copy has only in-frame clones and leaves some out. The sample carries 200,000 to 300,000 clones, 92% recorded once. The sequenced sample consisted of peripheral blood. These receptors came from a man between 25 and 39 years old with COVID-19, enrolled during active disease. Each CDR3 is given without its conserved first and last residue. Each record gives: V gene, CDR3 protein.

V gene: TRBV7-9
CDR3 protein: ASSLGHLEAF

V gene: TRBV3-1/TRBV3-2
CDR3 protein: ASSQEYWTGNLNEQF

V gene: TRBV18
CDR3 protein: ASTPSAGGYEQY

V gene: TRBV5-4
CDR3 protein: ASSKAGGPKTDTQY

V gene: TRBV10-2
CDR3 protein: ASTSGGHYNEQF

V gene: TRBV2
CDR3 protein: ASSTTLNTGELF

V gene: TRBV6-1
CDR3 protein: ASSEVLGFVSGGYGYT

V gene: TRBV2
CDR3 protein: ASAHDMSTEAF

V gene: TRBV7-9
CDR3 protein: ASSSGPLQETQY

V gene: TRBV4-1
CDR3 protein: ASSQDQGIAGLGETQY

V gene: TRBV18
CDR3 protein: ASSSGGQWGTEAF

V gene: TRBV9
CDR3 protein: ASSVGGAGAEETQY

V gene: TRBV7-3
CDR3 protein: ASSLRQGDGYT

V gene: TRBV6-5
CDR3 protein: ASSYSGTAQETQY

V gene: TRBV19
CDR3 protein: ASSDRVVRPQH

V gene: TRBV5-4
CDR3 protein: ASSWQGADTEAF

V gene: TRBV11-1
CDR3 protein: ASSLAVGAGANVLT

V gene: TRBV12-5
CDR3 protein: ASGLGQNTQY

V gene: TRBV6-5
CDR3 protein: ASRSRDRAPDTQY

V gene: TRBV7-2
CDR3 protein: ASSPRPGQGTEAF

V gene: TRBV2
CDR3 protein: ASSVPELGEKLF

V gene: TRBV28
CDR3 protein: ASDTGHEKLF

V gene: TRBV28
CDR3 protein: ASRTGDRNQPQH

V gene: TRBV2
CDR3 protein: ASSVRLNQPQH

V gene: TRBV5-1
CDR3 protein: ASSLGGNTGELF

V gene: TRBV3-1/TRBV3-2
CDR3 protein: ASSPRTVSNYGYT

V gene: TRBV6-6
CDR3 protein: ASSDRAGNTEAF

V gene: TRBV4-1
CDR3 protein: ASSQGTGGSTEAF

V gene: TRBV5-1
CDR3 protein: ASSLAGASGGATENEQF

V gene: TRBV11-2
CDR3 protein: ASSLISGRSYEQY

V gene: TRBV5-1
CDR3 protein: ASSPTGGGLNYGYT

V gene: TRBV7-3
CDR3 protein: ASSPGQEENGYT

V gene: TRBV28
CDR3 protein: ASTDSYSNQPQH

V gene: TRBV29-1
CDR3 protein: SVEDSDREYGYT

V gene: TRBV6-5
CDR3 protein: ASSYGTSNYGYT

V gene: TRBV9
CDR3 protein: ASSVEETYEQY

V gene: TRBV2
CDR3 protein: ASQTGGGGTEAF